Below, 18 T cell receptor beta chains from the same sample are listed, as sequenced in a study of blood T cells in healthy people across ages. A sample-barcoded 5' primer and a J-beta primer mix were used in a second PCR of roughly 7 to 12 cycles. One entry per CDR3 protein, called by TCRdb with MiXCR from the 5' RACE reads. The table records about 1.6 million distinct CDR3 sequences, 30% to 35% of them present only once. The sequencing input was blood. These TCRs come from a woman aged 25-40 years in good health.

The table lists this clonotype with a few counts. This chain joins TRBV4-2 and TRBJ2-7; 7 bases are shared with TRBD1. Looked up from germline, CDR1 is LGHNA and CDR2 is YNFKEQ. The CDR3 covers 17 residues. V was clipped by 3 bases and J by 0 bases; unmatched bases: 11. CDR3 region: CASSQDRWGADSYEQYF. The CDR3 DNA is TGTGCCAGCAGCCAGGACAGGTGGGGAGCCGACTCCTACGAGCAGTACTTC.

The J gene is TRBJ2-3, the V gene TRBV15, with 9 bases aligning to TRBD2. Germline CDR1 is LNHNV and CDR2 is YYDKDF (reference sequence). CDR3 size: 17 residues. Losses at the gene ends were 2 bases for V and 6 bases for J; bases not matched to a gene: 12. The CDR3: CATSRTRGASGTDTQYF. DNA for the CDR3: TGTGCCACCAGCAGAACTAGGGGGGCTAGCGGGACGGATACGCAGTATTTT.

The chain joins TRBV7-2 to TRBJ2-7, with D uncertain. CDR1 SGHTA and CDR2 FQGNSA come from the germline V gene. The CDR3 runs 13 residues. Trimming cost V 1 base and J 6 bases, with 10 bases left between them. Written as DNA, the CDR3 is TGTGCCAGCAGCTTAGAACTCCCTTTCGAGCAGTACTTC. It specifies CASSLELPFEQYF.

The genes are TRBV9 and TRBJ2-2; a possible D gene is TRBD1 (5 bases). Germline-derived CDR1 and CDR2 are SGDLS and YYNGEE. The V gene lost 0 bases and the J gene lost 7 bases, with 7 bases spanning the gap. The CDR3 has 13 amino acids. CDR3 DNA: TGTGCCAGCAGCGTAGTAACAGGCGGGGAGCTGTTTTTT. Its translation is CASSVVTGGELFF.

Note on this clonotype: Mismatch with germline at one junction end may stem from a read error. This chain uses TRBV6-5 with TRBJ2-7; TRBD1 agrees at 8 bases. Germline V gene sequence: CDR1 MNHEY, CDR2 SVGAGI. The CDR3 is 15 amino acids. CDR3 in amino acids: CASSSGGPSSHEQYF. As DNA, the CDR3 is TGTGCCAGCAGTTCAGGGGGCCCATCCTCCCACGAGCAGTACTTC.

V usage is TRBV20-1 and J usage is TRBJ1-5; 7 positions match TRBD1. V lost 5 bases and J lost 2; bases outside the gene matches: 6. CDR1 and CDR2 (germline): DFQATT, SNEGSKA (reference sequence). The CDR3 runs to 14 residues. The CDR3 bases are TGCAGTGCTCCACAGGGGAATCGCAATCAGCCCCAGCATTTT. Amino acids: CSAPQGNRNQPQHF.

The CDR3 DNA reads as TGCGCCAGCAGCCAAGTAGCGGGGGCCAGCTCCTACAATGAGCAGTTCTTC. Translated: CASSQVAGASSYNEQFF. The chain carries TRBV4-1 and TRBJ2-1; 9 bases map to TRBD2. The CDR3 sequence is 17 residues long. Germline CDR1 reads MGHRA; CDR2 reads YSYEKL. The V gene end was trimmed by 1 base and the J gene end by 0 bases; junction bases not matched to a gene: 4.

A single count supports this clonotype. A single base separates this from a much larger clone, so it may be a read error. CDR3 sequence: CASSDRDYDYTF. The CDR3 bases are TGTGCCAGCAGTGACAGGGACTATGACTACACCTTC. The chain joins TRBV12-3 or TRBV12-4 to TRBJ1-2, with TRBD1 matching over 7 bases. The CDR3 totals 12 residues.

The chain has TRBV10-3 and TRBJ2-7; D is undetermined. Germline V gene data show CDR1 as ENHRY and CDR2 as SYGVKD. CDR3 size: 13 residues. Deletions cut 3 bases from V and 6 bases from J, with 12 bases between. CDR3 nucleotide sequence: TGTGCCATCAGTGACCCCGTTTCAAGCGAGCAGTACTTC. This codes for CAISDPVSSEQYF.

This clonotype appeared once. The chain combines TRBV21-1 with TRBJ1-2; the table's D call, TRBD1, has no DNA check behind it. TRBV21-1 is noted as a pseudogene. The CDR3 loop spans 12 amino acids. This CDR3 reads CPTGDKNYGYTF. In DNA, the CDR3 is TGTCCGACCGGGGACAAGAACTATGGCTACACCTTC.

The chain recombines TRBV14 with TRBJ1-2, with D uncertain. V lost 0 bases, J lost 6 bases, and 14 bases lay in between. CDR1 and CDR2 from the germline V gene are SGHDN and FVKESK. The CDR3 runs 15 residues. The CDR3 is CASSQDMTPVNGYTF. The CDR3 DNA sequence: TGTGCCAGCAGCCAAGATATGACCCCGGTTAATGGCTACACCTTC.

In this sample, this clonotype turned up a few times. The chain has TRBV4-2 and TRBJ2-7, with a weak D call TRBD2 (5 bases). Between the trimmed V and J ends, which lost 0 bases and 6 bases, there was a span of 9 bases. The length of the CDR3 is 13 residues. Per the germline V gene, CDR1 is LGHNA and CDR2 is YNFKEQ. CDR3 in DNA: TGTGCCAGCAGCCAAGAGAATCGGGGCGAGCAGTACTTC. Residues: CASSQENRGEQYF.

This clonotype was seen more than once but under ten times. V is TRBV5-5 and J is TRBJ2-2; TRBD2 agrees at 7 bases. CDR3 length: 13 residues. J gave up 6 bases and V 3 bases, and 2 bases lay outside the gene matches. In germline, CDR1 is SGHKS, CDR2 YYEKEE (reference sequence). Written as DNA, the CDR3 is TGTGCCAGCAGCTCGACTAGCTCCGGGGAGCTGTTTTTT. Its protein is CASSSTSSGELFF.

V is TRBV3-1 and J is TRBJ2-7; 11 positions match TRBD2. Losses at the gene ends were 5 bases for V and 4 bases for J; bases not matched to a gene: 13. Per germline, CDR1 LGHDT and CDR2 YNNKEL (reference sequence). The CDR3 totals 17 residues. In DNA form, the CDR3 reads TGTGCCAGCAGCAACATGCTCGAAACTAGCGGGAGTTACGAGCAGTACTTC. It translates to CASSNMLETSGSYEQYF.

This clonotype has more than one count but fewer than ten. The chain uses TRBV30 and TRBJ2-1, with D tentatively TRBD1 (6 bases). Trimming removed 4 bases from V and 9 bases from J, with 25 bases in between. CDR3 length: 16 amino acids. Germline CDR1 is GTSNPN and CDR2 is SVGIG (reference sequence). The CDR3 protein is CAWNRPGQGATSEQFF. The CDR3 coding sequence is TGTGCCTGGAACCGACCGGGACAAGGAGCGACCAGTGAGCAGTTCTTC.

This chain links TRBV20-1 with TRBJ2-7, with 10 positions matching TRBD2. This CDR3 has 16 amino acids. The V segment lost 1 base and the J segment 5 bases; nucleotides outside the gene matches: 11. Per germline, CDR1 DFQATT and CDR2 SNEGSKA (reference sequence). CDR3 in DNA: TGCAGTGCTAGAGGTCCTCTAGCGGGAGTGGGAAACGAGCAGTACTTC. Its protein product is CSARGPLAGVGNEQYF.

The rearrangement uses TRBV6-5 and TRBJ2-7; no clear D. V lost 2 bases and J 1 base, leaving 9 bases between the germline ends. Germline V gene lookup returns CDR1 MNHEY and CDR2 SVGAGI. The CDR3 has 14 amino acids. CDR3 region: CASSYLGRSYEQYF. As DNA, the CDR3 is TGTGCCAGCAGTTACCTGGGCCGGTCCTACGAGCAGTACTTC.

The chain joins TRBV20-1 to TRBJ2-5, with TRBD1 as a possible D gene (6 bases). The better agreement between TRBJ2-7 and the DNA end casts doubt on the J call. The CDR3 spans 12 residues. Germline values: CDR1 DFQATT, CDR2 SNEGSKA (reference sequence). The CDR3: CSASRGVGEQYF. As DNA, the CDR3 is TGCAGTGCTAGCAGGGGAGTGGGCGAGCAGTACTTC.